The 21 T cell receptor beta chains below all came from one sample that was sequenced in a study of OX40 agonist ivuxolimab in advanced cancers. TCRdb keeps only in-frame clones here, not all; method: immunoSEQ multiplex PCR. This table has under 70,000 clones, around nine tenths appearing once. The sample here was CD4+ or CD8+ T cells sorted from blood, taken in a trial of the OX40 agonist ivuxolimab. Receptor source: an adult with an advanced solid tumor such as melanoma, head and neck, liver or kidney cancer.

V and J are TRBV7-3 and TRBJ2-5; 7 nucleotides match TRBD1. The CDR3 runs to 18 residues. With V trimmed by 5 bases and J by 0 bases, 15 bases remained unmatched. Per the germline V gene, CDR1 is SGHTA and CDR2 is FQGTGA. The CDR3: CASSHGGEGTEYQETQYF. The CDR3 bases are TGTGCCAGCAGCCACGGAGGTGAGGGGACAGAATACCAAGAGACCCAGTACTTC.

This sequence joins TRBV4-1 and TRBJ1-3; unclear D gene. The CDR3 contains 14 residues. CDR1 and CDR2 (germline): MGHRA, YSYEKL. V was pared by 3 bases and J by 3 bases, with 9 bases between. CDR3 nucleotides: TGCGCCAGCAGCCACGGAGGAGGTGGAAACACCATATATTTT. Translating gives CASSHGGGGNTIYF.

The CDR3 DNA is TGCAGCGTTGAAGGTGCAGGGGAAGTCTATGGCTACACCTTC. This sequence encodes CSVEGAGEVYGYTF. The chain employs TRBV29-1 and TRBJ1-2; D might be TRBD1 (6 bases). The CDR3 covers 14 residues. Looked up from germline, CDR1 is SQVTM and CDR2 is ANQGSEA. The V and J ends lost 1 base and 4 bases respectively, with 13 bases between them.

This chain joins TRBV15 and TRBJ2-5; D possibly corresponds to TRBD1 (6 bases). The V gene's germline CDR1 is LNHNV and CDR2 YYDKDF (reference sequence). Trimming left V 6 bases short and J 3 bases short, with 20 bases between. The CDR3 runs to 16 residues. CDR3 in amino acids: CATRITRWGREETQYF. DNA for the CDR3: TGTGCCACCAGAATCACCCGTTGGGGGCGCGAAGAGACCCAGTACTTC.

The chain carries TRBV11-2 and TRBJ1-1; D unresolved. The CDR3 has 13 amino acids. Trimming cost V 6 bases and J 6 bases, with 14 bases left between them. Germline CDR1 is SGHAT and CDR2 is FQNNGV. The CDR3 DNA reads TGTGCCAGCAGGCCCCCCGGGTTGGCTGAAGCTTTCTTT. Translated, it gives CASRPPGLAEAFF.

This clone has just one count. The V gene is TRBV6-5, the J gene TRBJ1-2, with D perhaps TRBD1 (5 bases). The germline CDR1 and CDR2 sequences are MNHEY and SVGAGI. This CDR3 comprises 13 residues. V lost 4 bases, J lost 4 bases, and 10 bases lay in between. For the CDR3, the DNA is TGTGCCAGCAGTTGGGACCTCTTCTATGGCTACACCTTC. This gives the protein CASSWDLFYGYTF.

V is TRBV7-8 and J is TRBJ2-2; D unclear. Germline V gene data show CDR1 as SGHVS and CDR2 as FQNEAQ. V was shortened by 0 bases and J by 3 bases, with 8 bases between the two germline ends. The CDR3 runs to 15 residues. The CDR3 region is CASSLASADTGELFF. CDR3 DNA sequence: TGTGCCAGCAGCTTAGCGTCGGCAGACACCGGGGAGCTGTTTTTT.

The chain joins TRBV30 to TRBJ1-1; D unresolved. The CDR3 is made up of 12 amino acids. Trimming removed 4 bases from V and 8 bases from J, with 14 bases in between. CDR1 is GTSNPN and CDR2 is SVGIG in the germline V gene (reference sequence). CDR3 nucleotides: TGTGCCTGGAATACAGCGCTCCACGAAGCTTTCTTT. Translating it yields CAWNTALHEAFF.

The chain recombines TRBV4-1 with TRBJ2-3; perhaps D is TRBD1 or TRBD2 (5 bases each). The CDR3 loop spans 15 amino acids. In germline, CDR1 is MGHRA, CDR2 YSYEKL. V was pared by 1 base and J by 1 base, with 9 bases between. The CDR3 protein is CASSQGDGGTDTQYF. DNA for the CDR3: TGCGCCAGCAGCCAAGGGGACGGGGGCACAGATACGCAGTATTTT.

In the case of this clone: Relative to the germline gene, one junction end is altered; a read error may explain this. V gene TRBV5-4 combines with J gene TRBJ2-1; D is undetermined. The CDR3 is 15 residues long. CDR1 SGHNT and CDR2 YYREEE come from the germline V gene (reference sequence). The CDR3 DNA is TGTGCCAGCAGCTTGGGCCCCCCATCCTACCATGAGCAGTTCTTC. Translating gives CASSLGPPSYHEQFF.

This chain links TRBV4-1 with TRBJ2-5; TRBD2 agrees at 7 bases. The trim removed 0 bases at V and 1 base at J, leaving 2 bases unmatched. Germline CDR1 MGHRA, CDR2 YSYEKL. The CDR3 covers 15 residues. For the CDR3, the DNA is TGCGCCAGCAGCCAAGAGGGAGGGTTCCAAGAGACCCAGTACTTC. Translated, it gives CASSQEGGFQETQYF.

The chain recombines TRBV21-1 with TRBJ2-7. TRBV21-1 is shown as a pseudogene. The length of the CDR3 is 13 residues. This chain's CDR3 is CASRETRHYEQYF. The CDR3 bases are TGTGCCAGCAGGGAGACTCGACACTACGAGCAGTACTTC.

The rearrangement uses TRBV11-2 and TRBJ1-3; TRBD1 matches 11 bases. V was pared by 3 bases and J by 0 bases, with 7 bases of the junction left unmatched. The CDR3 consists of 18 residues. Germline CDR1 is SGHAT and CDR2 is FQNNGV. This CDR3 reads CASSFWTGGEVSGNTIYF. CDR3 coding DNA: TGTGCCAGCAGCTTCTGGACAGGGGGCGAAGTCTCTGGAAACACCATATATTTT. The full variable domain, in which reference TRBV11-2 and TRBJ1-3 provide the parts outside the CDR3, is EAGVAQSPRYKIIEKRQSVAFWCNPISGHATLYWYQQILGQGPKLLIQFQNNGVVDDSQLPKDRFSAERLKGVDSTLKIQPAKLEDSAVYLCASSFWTGGEVSGNTIYFGEGSWLTVV.

The rearrangement links TRBV11-2 to TRBJ2-1; tentatively, D is TRBD2 (5 bases). Germline CDR1 is SGHAT and CDR2 is FQNNGV. The CDR3 is made up of 12 amino acids. The V gene lost 3 bases and the J gene lost 7 bases, with 7 bases spanning the gap. Written as DNA, the CDR3 is TGTGCCAGCAGCTTCGGGGTAAATGAGCAGTTCTTC. Its protein product is CASSFGVNEQFF. Full variable domain (outside the CDR3, taken from reference TRBV11-2 and TRBJ2-1): EAGVAQSPRYKIIEKRQSVAFWCNPISGHATLYWYQQILGQGPKLLIQFQNNGVVDDSQLPKDRFSAERLKGVDSTLKIQPAKLEDSAVYLCASSFGVNEQFFGPGTRLTVL.

J is TRBJ1-6 and V is TRBV19; tentatively, D is TRBD1 (6 bases). Germline CDR1 reads LNHDA; CDR2 reads SQIVND (reference sequence). The CDR3 has 15 residues. V lost 8 bases, J lost 10 bases, and 21 bases lay in between. CDR3: CASCHTGNVLSPLHF. The CDR3 nucleotides are TGTGCCAGTTGTCATACAGGGAATGTTTTGTCACCCCTCCACTTT.

The rearrangement uses TRBV27 and TRBJ2-4; the match to TRBD2 covers 7 bases. V lost 2 bases and J lost 4; bases outside the gene matches: 8. Germline lookup yields CDR1 MNHEY and CDR2 SMNVEV (reference sequence). The CDR3 length is 16 residues. The CDR3 coding sequence is TGTGCCAGCAGTTTACTCGCGGGGGACCATAAAAACATTCAGTACTTC. Translated: CASSLLAGDHKNIQYF.

Concerning this clone itself: The same CDR3 can be traced to other DNA sequences in this sample. V and J are TRBV11-2 and TRBJ1-1; D is undetermined. The CDR3 has 13 residues. V lost 1 base to trimming and J lost 0 bases, with 3 bases between them. Germline CDR1 is SGHAT and CDR2 is FQNNGV. The CDR3 sequence: CASSLGLNTEAFF. CDR3 bases: TGTGCCAGCAGCTTAGGTTTGAACACTGAAGCTTTCTTT.

The chain links TRBV7-9 to TRBJ2-5; D might be TRBD1 (6 bases). Trimming took 5 bases from V and 2 from J, leaving 18 bases between them. CDR1 and CDR2 from the germline V gene are SEHNR and FQNEAQ (reference sequence). This CDR3 contains 16 residues. In DNA form, the CDR3 reads TGTGCCAGCAGCCCGAACCCACAGGGAATACAAGAGACCCAGTACTTC. Translated, it gives CASSPNPQGIQETQYF.

The V call is TRBV2, the J call TRBJ2-7; D may be TRBD1 (5 bases). This CDR3 has 14 residues. V lost 1 base, J lost 1 base, and 8 bases lay in between. Germline V gene lookup returns CDR1 SNHLY and CDR2 FYNNEI. CDR3 sequence reads: CASSEGRQSYEQYF. CDR3 bases: TGTGCCAGCAGTGAAGGCCGACAGTCCTACGAGCAGTACTTC.

V gene TRBV19 combines with J gene TRBJ2-7; D gene ambiguous. V lost 1 base to trimming and J lost 3 bases, with 10 bases between them. The CDR3 runs 14 residues. Looked up from germline, CDR1 is LNHDA and CDR2 is SQIVND (reference sequence). CDR3 nucleotides: TGTGCCAGTAGTATAGCCACCTGGGACTACGAGCAGTACTTC. As protein: CASSIATWDYEQYF.

There are a few counts of this clone. V usage is TRBV27 and J usage is TRBJ1-1; D unresolved. The V gene lost 0 bases and the J gene lost 5 bases, with 10 bases spanning the gap. There are 14 residues in the CDR3. Germline assignment: CDR1 MNHEY and CDR2 SMNVEV (reference sequence). The CDR3 sequence: CASSLSGSWTEAFF. CDR3 sequence (DNA): TGTGCCAGCAGTTTATCAGGGTCGTGGACTGAAGCTTTCTTT.